This passage covers 19 T cell receptor beta chains from one sample sequenced in a study of blood T cell repertoires in COVID-19. Assay: immunoSEQ multiplex PCR; the TCRdb copy retains only in-frame clones and omits some. The table lists 300,000 to 350,000 clones, around 90% of them singletons. Material for sequencing was peripheral blood. The receptors were gathered from a woman aged 25 to 39 with COVID-19, enrolled during active disease.

The V and J genes are TRBV7-6 and TRBJ2-7, with D possibly matching TRBD2 (5 bases). CDR1 and CDR2 from the germline V gene are SGHVS and FNYEAQ. The CDR3 spans 15 residues. V lost 0 bases and J lost 3, with 12 bases in between. CDR3 sequence: CASSLAGVPVYEQYF. As DNA, the CDR3 is TGTGCCAGCAGCTTAGCCGGGGTTCCCGTCTACGAGCAGTACTTC.

This rearrangement joins TRBV24-1 to TRBJ2-5; 8 bases are shared with TRBD2. Trimming at V came to 2 bases and at J to 0 bases, leaving 10 bases not matched to a gene. Germline V lookup: CDR1 KGHDR, CDR2 SFDVKD. CDR3 length: 18 residues. CDR3 DNA sequence: TGTGCCACCAGTGATTCTGCGGGAGGTACCCCGTACCAAGAGACCCAGTACTTC. Protein sequence: CATSDSAGGTPYQETQYF.

V gene TRBV9 combines with J gene TRBJ2-1; 12 nucleotides match TRBD2. The CDR3 is made up of 16 amino acids. Germline CDR1 is SGDLS and CDR2 is YYNGEE. V lost 3 bases and J lost 3; bases outside the gene matches: 4. The DNA of the CDR3 is TGTGCCAGCAGCGCGCCTAGCGGGAGGGGCTACAATGAGCAGTTCTTC. It translates to CASSAPSGRGYNEQFF.

Concerning this clone itself: One junction end disagrees with the germline gene, perhaps due to a read error. CDR3 sequence reads: CASSLGTGDQPQHF. As DNA, the CDR3 is TGTGCTAGCAGCTTAGGGACAGGCGATCAGCCCCAGCATTTT. V usage is TRBV7-7 and J usage is TRBJ1-5, with TRBD1 matching 8 bases. The germline V gene encodes CDR1 SSHAT and CDR2 FNYEAQ (reference sequence). The CDR3 consists of 14 residues.

The V call is TRBV28, the J call TRBJ1-4; tentative D call: TRBD1 (5 bases). The V and J ends lost 8 bases and 0 bases respectively, with 10 bases between them. The CDR3 extends over 14 amino acids. CDR1 is MDHEN and CDR2 is SYDVKM in the germline V gene. DNA of the CDR3: TGTGCCAGCGCTTCGGGGGCAACTAATGAAAAACTGTTTTTT. Its translation is CASASGATNEKLFF.

This chain links TRBV28 with TRBJ2-1; 9 nucleotides align to TRBD1. Germline CDR1 MDHEN, CDR2 SYDVKM. CDR3 length: 15 amino acids. The junction had 12 bases not matched to a gene; V was cut back by 5 bases and J by 10 bases. The CDR3 DNA reads as TGTGCCAGCAGTCTCGCCGGGACAGGGAAATGGGAGCAGTTCTTC. This encodes CASSLAGTGKWEQFF.

This chain connects TRBV27 to TRBJ2-1; a possible D gene is TRBD2 (6 bases). In germline, CDR1 is MNHEY, CDR2 SMNVEV (reference sequence). This CDR3 spans 13 amino acids. With 5 bases removed from V and 10 bases from J, the gap between germline ends came to 15 bases. This CDR3 reads CASSPGLAYEQFF. DNA of the CDR3: TGTGCCAGCAGTCCGGGGCTAGCGTACGAGCAGTTCTTC.

The chain is built from TRBV24-1 and TRBJ1-5; 9 bases are shared with TRBD1. The V gene end was trimmed by 4 bases and the J gene end by 0 bases; junction bases not matched to a gene: 12. The CDR3 spans 19 residues. Germline V gene lookup returns CDR1 KGHDR and CDR2 SFDVKD. The CDR3 sequence: CATSDHGQGRIDSNQPQHF. The CDR3 region has the DNA TGTGCCACCAGTGACCACGGACAGGGGCGGATAGATAGCAATCAGCCCCAGCATTTT.

The chain uses TRBV19 and TRBJ2-1, with 7 bases matching TRBD2. Germline trimming cut 6 bases from V and 5 bases from J; bases unmatched to any gene: 13. The length of the CDR3 is 16 residues. The germline gives CDR1 LNHDA, CDR2 SQIVND (reference sequence). This CDR3 reads CASRASSAGTHNEQFF. CDR3 nucleotide sequence: TGTGCCAGTAGGGCTAGCTCAGCGGGGACTCACAATGAGCAGTTCTTC. The full variable domain, with the rest looked up from reference TRBV19 and TRBJ2-1, is DGGITQSPKYLFRKEGQNVTLSCEQNLNHDAMYWYRQDPGQGLRLIYYSQIVNDFQKGDIAEGYSVSREKKESFPLTVTSAQKNPTAFYLCASRASSAGTHNEQFFGPGTRLTVL.

The chain couples TRBV28 to TRBJ1-1; D is unresolved. The CDR3 contains 11 residues. Germline V CDR1 and CDR2: MDHEN, SYDVKM. The CDR3: CVVRLYTEAFF. The DNA for the CDR3 is TGTGTCGTGAGGCTGTACACTGAAGCTTTCTTT.

This chain connects TRBV5-1 to TRBJ2-1; TRBD2 might be the D (5 bases). The CDR3 sequence is 13 residues long. Germline V lookup: CDR1 SGHRS, CDR2 YFSETQ. Trimming took 1 base from V and 4 from J, leaving 6 bases between them. CDR3 sequence reads: CASSLTGYNEQFF. Here the CDR3 DNA reads TGCGCCAGCAGCTTGACGGGATACAATGAGCAGTTCTTC. Drawing the rest from reference TRBV5-1 and TRBJ2-1, the complete variable domain is KAGVTQTPRYLIKTRGQQVTLSCSPISGHRSVSWYQQTPGQGLQFLFEYFSETQRNKGNFPGRFSGRQFSNSRSEMNVSTLELGDSALYLCASSLTGYNEQFFGPGTRLTVL.

This chain connects TRBV7-3 to TRBJ2-7; D unclear. The CDR3 is 13 residues long. Trimming removed 8 bases from V and 3 bases from J, with 14 bases in between. Germline V gives CDR1 SGHTA, CDR2 FQGTGA. The DNA for the CDR3 is TGTGCCAGCGGGCGCGTGGTAGTCTACGAGCAGTACTTC. This codes for CASGRVVVYEQYF.

The chain joins TRBV7-2 to TRBJ2-2, with 10 bases aligning to TRBD2. Germline lookup yields CDR1 SGHTA and CDR2 FQGNSA. There are 16 residues in the CDR3. V lost 1 base and J lost 7; bases outside the gene matches: 6. CDR3: CASSLEAGGRGGELFF. DNA of the CDR3: TGTGCCAGCAGCTTAGAAGCGGGAGGGAGAGGCGGGGAGCTGTTTTTT.

The V and J genes are TRBV19 and TRBJ2-1; D gene unclear. V lost 2 bases to trimming and J lost 7 bases, with 9 bases between them. Looked up from germline, CDR1 is LNHDA and CDR2 is SQIVND (reference sequence). The CDR3 is made up of 13 amino acids. CDR3 region: CASSIFVTNEQFF. As DNA, the CDR3 is TGTGCCAGTAGTATATTCGTGACAAATGAGCAGTTCTTC.

This sequence joins TRBV9 and TRBJ2-7; 9 bases agree with TRBD1. J lost 4 bases, V lost 0 bases, and 8 bases had no gene match. Germline CDR1 and CDR2: SGDLS and YYNGEE. The CDR3 loop spans 16 amino acids. The CDR3 reads CASSVAPGQGEYEQYF. The CDR3, as DNA: TGTGCCAGCAGCGTAGCACCGGGACAGGGAGAATACGAGCAGTACTTC.

J is TRBJ2-4 and V is TRBV28; 9 positions agree with TRBD1. The CDR3 covers 14 residues. CDR1 and CDR2 (germline): MDHEN, SYDVKM. Trimming at V came to 8 bases and at J to 5 bases, leaving 7 bases not matched to a gene. The CDR3 loop reads CASESGTGQNIQYF. The CDR3 nucleotides read TGTGCCAGCGAATCCGGGACAGGGCAAAACATTCAGTACTTC.

V is TRBV7-2 and J is TRBJ2-5; D gene uncertain. CDR1 is SGHTA, CDR2 FQGNSA, per germline. The CDR3 consists of 12 residues. V lost 3 bases, J lost 2 bases, and 4 bases lay in between. CDR3 nucleotides: TGTGCCAGCAGCTTGAGGCAAGAGACCCAGTACTTC. It translates to CASSLRQETQYF.

The V and J genes are TRBV7-8 and TRBJ2-2; 10 nucleotides match TRBD1. Germline V CDR1 and CDR2: SGHVS, FQNEAQ. V shed 5 bases and J 4 bases; nucleotides not matched to a gene: 4. CDR3 length: 15 residues. The CDR3 region is CASSPRTGGTGELFF. The DNA of the CDR3 is TGTGCCAGCAGCCCCCGGACAGGGGGCACCGGGGAGCTGTTTTTT.

V usage is TRBV27 and J usage is TRBJ1-4; maybe TRBD1 (6 bases). From germline, CDR1 is MNHEY and CDR2 SMNVEV (reference sequence). The CDR3 has 15 amino acids. Trimming removed 5 bases from V and 0 bases from J, with 10 bases in between. DNA for the CDR3: TGTGCCAGCAGTAGACAGGATTCAACTAATGAAAAACTGTTTTTT. Its translation: CASSRQDSTNEKLFF.